This paragraph reports one T cell receptor beta chain. Its antigen is not known. The sample's time point: blood 4 weeks post-SBRT, at nephrectomy. This sample's treatment: 15 Gy SBRT to primary tumor, nephrectomy 4 weeks later. Nephrectomy followed 15 Gy stereotactic body radiation by 4 weeks. The patient's renal cell carcinoma had clear cell pathology. Profiling relied on immunoSEQ multiplex PCR, and the TCRdb table lists in-frame clones only, not all of them. The data contain over 85,000 clones, around four fifths of them singletons. This sample is drawn from a study of radiation and T cells in renal cell carcinoma. The CDR3 consists of 13 residues. J was trimmed by 7 bases and V by 4 bases; bases with no gene match: 2. Germline assignment: CDR1 SGHTA and CDR2 FQGNSA. Study-wide points: No pretreatment tumor biopsies were available for baseline clonotypes. Top tumor clonotypes rose in blood 2 weeks post-radiation, then contracted.

The receptor was derived from a man aged 45-65 years with renal cell carcinoma. The chain is built from TRBV7-2 and TRBJ2-1; TRBD1 agrees at 9 bases. The sample in question was blood, obtained from a patient whose treatment included radiotherapy and nephrectomy. CDR3 sequence (DNA): TGTGCCAGCAGCTCGGACAGGGGAAATGAGCAGTTCTTC. This sequence encodes CASSSDRGNEQFF.